These T cell receptor beta chains were read from a single sample in a study of Ad26.COV2.S vaccination and SARS-CoV-2 variants. TCRdb's copy holds only in-frame clones and misses some; the assay was immunoSEQ multiplex PCR. The sample consists of about 460,000 clones, 89% of them appearing once. The sample was peripheral blood, taken in a trial of Ad26.COV2.S vaccine versus placebo. These receptors were collected from a person between 18 and 65 years old who received the Ad26.COV2.S COVID-19 vaccine or a placebo. CDR3s include the opening cysteine and the closing phenylalanine or tryptophan. The D gene is left open where the match is weak. Rows may omit the clone size; those that give it use once, few, many or a size class.

TRBV27	once	TRBJ2-7	-	TGTGCCAGCAGCCGAGGCGCGGGTGCCTCCTACGAGCAGTACTTC	CASSRGAGASYEQYF
TRBV11-2	once	TRBJ2-3	-	TGTGCCAGCATCCAGCCGGGCACAGATACGCAGTATTTT	CASIQPGTDTQYF
TRBV7-9	-	TRBJ1-1	TRBD1	TGTGCCAGCAGCCCGGGGAGACAGGGGACTAACACTGAAGCTTTCTTT	CASSPGRQGTNTEAFF
TRBV5-6	-	TRBJ1-1	-	TGTGCCAGCAGCTTGGGGGGCGGGAACACTGAAGCTTTCTTT	CASSLGGGNTEAFF
TRBV6-5	-	TRBJ2-2	TRBD2	TGTGCCAGCAGTTTCGCCGCTAGCGGGGTCACCGGGGAGCTGTTTTTT	CASSFAASGVTGELFF
TRBV4-1	-	TRBJ1-1	-	TGCGCCAGCAGCCAAGTACTCGCCAGAGGTTGGGTAGCTTTCTTT	CASSQVLARGWVAFF
TRBV18	-	TRBJ2-3	TRBD2	TGTGCCAGCTCACAGACTAGCGTGGTGCAGTATTTT	CASSQTSVVQYF
TRBV30	-	TRBJ1-5	TRBD1	TGTGCCTGGAGTCAGACAGGGGGCCGCAATCAGCCCCAGCATTTT	CAWSQTGGRNQPQHF
TRBV6-5	few	TRBJ1-1	-	TGTGCCAGCATCACGGGGGCAGGAACTGAAGCTTTCTTT	CASITGAGTEAFF
TRBV6-5	-	TRBJ2-3	-	TGTGCCAGCAGTTACTCCTCGGCGACTAGACGGGATACGCAGTATTTT	CASSYSSATRRDTQYF
TRBV6-5	-	TRBJ1-2	TRBD1	TGTGCCAGCAGTCTTTACAGGGGTAACTATGGCTACACCTTC	CASSLYRGNYGYTF
TRBV24-1	-	TRBJ1-3	TRBD1	TGTGCCACCAGTGATTTCCCAGGGGGCCGGGGAAACACCATATATTTT	CATSDFPGGRGNTIYF
TRBV9	-	TRBJ2-1	-	TGTGCCAGCAGCGTAGCAGGTCATGAGCAGTTCTTC	CASSVAGHEQFF
TRBV30	few	TRBJ1-6	TRBD1	TGTGCCTGGACCAGGACAGGGTATAATTCACCCCTCCACTTT	CAWTRTGYNSPLHF
TRBV9	-	TRBJ2-2	TRBD2	TGTGCCAGCAGCGTAGTAGCGGGGACCACCGGGGAGCTGTTTTTT	CASSVVAGTTGELFF
TRBV19	once	TRBJ2-7	TRBD2	TGTGCCAGTAGTATAGTGGGGACTAGCGGGAGGATCTACGAGCAGTACTTC	CASSIVGTSGRIYEQYF
TRBV5-1	-	TRBJ2-5	-	TGCGCCAGCCAGGCCGGGGCCCAAGAGACCCAGTACTTC	CASQAGAQETQYF
TRBV3-1/TRBV3-2	-	TRBJ2-3	-	TGTGCCAGCAGCCAAGCGGGACTCCAAGCCGGGACGCAGTATTTT	CASSQAGLQAGTQYF
TRBV30	-	TRBJ2-1	TRBD2	TGTGCCTGGCGCTACCCTATGCTAAAACTAGCGGGAAGTATTAATGAGCAGTTCTTC	CAWRYPMLKLAGSINEQFF
TRBV13	-	TRBJ2-7	-	TGTGCCAGCAGCTTAGATCGGGGCTCCTACGAGCAGTACTTC	CASSLDRGSYEQYF
TRBV5-1	-	TRBJ1-1	-	TGCGCCAGCAGCTTGGTGGCCGAAACCTGGGCTGAAGCTTTCTTT	CASSLVAETWAEAFF
TRBV6-5	once	TRBJ1-4	-	TGTGCCAGCAGGGGGGTGACAGCAACTAATGAAAAACTGTTTTTT	CASRGVTATNEKLFF
TRBV2	once	TRBJ1-5	-	TGTGCCAGCAAAAGGACAAGCAATCAGCCCCAGCATTTT	CASKRTSNQPQHF
TRBV30	-	TRBJ1-5	-	TGTGCCTGGAGCGCCGGGGAATCGCAGCCCCAGCATTTT	CAWSAGESQPQHF